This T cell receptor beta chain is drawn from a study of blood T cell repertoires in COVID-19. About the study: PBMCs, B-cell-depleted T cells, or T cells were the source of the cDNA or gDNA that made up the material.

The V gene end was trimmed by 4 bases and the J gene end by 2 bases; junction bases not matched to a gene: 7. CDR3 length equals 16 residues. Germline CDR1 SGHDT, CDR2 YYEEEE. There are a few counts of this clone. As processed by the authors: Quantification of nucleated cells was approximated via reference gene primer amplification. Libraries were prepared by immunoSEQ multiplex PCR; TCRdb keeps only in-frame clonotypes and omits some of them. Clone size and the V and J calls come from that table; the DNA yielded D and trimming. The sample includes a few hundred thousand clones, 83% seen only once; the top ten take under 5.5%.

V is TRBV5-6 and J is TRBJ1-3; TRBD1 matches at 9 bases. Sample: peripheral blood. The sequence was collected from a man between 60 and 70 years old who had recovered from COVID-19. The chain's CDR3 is CASSVDTGGTGNTIYF. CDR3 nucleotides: TGTGCCAGCAGCGTAGATACAGGGGGCACTGGAAACACCATATATTTT.